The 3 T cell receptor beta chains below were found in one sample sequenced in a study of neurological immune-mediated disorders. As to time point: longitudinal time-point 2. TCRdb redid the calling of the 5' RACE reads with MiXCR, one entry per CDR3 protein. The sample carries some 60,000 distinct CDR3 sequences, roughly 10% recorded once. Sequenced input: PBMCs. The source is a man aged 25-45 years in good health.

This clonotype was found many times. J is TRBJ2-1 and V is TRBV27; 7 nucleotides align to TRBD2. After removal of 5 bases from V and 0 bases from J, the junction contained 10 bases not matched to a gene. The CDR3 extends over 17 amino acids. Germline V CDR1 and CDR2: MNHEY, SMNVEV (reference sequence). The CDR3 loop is CASSPWGGSGSYNEQFF. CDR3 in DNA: TGTGCCAGCAGTCCCTGGGGGGGGTCCGGCTCCTACAATGAGCAGTTCTTC.

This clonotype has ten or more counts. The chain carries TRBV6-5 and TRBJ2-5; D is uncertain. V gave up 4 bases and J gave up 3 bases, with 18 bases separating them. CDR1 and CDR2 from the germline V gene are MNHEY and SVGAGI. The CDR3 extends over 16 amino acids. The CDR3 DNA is TGTGCCAGCAGTTCCGGATTTGGTGTTGGCAAAGAGACCCAGTACTTC. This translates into CASSSGFGVGKETQYF.

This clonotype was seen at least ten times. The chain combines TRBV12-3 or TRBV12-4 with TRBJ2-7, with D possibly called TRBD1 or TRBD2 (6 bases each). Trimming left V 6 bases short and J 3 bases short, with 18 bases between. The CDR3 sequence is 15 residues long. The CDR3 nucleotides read TGTGCCAGCAGGACTTGTTTTCGGGGGCTCTACGAGCAGTACTTC. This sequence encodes CASRTCFRGLYEQYF.